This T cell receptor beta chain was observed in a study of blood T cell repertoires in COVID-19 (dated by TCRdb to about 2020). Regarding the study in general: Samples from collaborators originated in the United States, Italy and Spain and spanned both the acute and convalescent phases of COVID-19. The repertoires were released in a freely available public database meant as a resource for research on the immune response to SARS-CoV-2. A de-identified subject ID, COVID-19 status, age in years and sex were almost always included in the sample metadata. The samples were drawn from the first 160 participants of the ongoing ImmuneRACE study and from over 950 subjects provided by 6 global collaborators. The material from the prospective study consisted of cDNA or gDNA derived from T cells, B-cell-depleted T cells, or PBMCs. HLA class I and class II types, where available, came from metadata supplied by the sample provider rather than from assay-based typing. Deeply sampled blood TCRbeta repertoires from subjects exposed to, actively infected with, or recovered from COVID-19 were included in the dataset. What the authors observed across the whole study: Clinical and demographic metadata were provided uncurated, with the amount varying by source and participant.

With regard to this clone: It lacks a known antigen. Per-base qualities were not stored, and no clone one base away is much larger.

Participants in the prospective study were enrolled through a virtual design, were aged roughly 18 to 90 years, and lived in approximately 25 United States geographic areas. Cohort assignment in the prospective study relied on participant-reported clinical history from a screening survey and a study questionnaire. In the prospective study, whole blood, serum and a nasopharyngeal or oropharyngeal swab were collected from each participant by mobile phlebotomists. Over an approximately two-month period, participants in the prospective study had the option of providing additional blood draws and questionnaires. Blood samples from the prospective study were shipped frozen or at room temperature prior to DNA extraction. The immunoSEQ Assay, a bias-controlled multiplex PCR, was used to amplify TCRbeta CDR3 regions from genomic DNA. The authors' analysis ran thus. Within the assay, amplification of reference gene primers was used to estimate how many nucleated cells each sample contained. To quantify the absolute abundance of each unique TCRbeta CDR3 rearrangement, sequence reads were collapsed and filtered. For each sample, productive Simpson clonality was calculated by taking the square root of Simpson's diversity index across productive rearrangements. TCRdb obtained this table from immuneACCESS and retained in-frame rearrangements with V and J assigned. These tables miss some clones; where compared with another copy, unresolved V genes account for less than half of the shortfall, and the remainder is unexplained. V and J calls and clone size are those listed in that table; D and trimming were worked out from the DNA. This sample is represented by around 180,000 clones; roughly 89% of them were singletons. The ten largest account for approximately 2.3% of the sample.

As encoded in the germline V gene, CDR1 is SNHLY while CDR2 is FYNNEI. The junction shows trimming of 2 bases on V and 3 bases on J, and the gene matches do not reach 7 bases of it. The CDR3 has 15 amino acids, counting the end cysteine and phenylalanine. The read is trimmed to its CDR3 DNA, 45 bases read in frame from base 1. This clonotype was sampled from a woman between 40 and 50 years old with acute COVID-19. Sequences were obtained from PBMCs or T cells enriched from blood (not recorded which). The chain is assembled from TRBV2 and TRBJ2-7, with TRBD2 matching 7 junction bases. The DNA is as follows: TGTGCCAGCAGTGAACGTCCAGCGGGAAACTACGAGCAGTACTTC. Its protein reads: CASSERPAGNYEQYF.